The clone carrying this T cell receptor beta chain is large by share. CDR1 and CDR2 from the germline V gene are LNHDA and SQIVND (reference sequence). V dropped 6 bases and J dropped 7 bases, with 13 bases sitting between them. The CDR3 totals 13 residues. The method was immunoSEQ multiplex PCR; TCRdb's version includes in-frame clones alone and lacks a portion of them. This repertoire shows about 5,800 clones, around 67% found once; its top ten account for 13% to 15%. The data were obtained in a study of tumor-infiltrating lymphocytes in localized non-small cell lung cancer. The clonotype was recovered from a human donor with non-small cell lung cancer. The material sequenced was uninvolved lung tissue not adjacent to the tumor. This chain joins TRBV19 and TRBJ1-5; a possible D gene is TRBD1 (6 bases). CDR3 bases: TGTGCCAGTAGCCTAATACAGGGCCAGCCCCAGCATTTT. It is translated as CASSLIQGQPQHF. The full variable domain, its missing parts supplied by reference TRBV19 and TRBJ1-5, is DGGITQSPKYLFRKEGQNVTLSCEQNLNHDAMYWYRQDPGQGLRLIYYSQIVNDFQKGDIAEGYSVSREKKESFPLTVTSAQKNPTAFYLCASSLIQGQPQHFGDGTRLSIL.